This TCR beta chain is drawn from a study of response to subunit inactivated influenza vaccine (dated by TCRdb to between 2018 and 2020). About the study as a whole: To follow how T cells responded to a trivalent subunit inactivated influenza vaccine, the researchers relied on deep quantitative profiling of the T cell receptor repertoire.

The investigation overall reported the following: The authors proposed that each seasonal influenza vaccination may bring in only a limited number of new T cells.

The table lists this clonotype with many counts. Its antigen is not yet known. Base qualities were left out, and no much larger clone turns up one base away. The library was prepared using RT-PCR. These reads were obtained on an Illumina HiSeq 2500. TCRdb reworked the public reads: Q25 trimming with fastp, MiXCR clone assembly, productive beta chains retained. Each CDR3 protein gets just one entry, which takes the most common genes and DNA from the rows behind it. For this sample there are under 950,000 distinct CDR3 sequences; 21% appear just once. The ten most abundant clones make up about 9.4% of the sample. This material consisted of PBMCs from blood, taken 5 to 6 days after vaccination. The TCR originated in a man aged 50 to 60 who received an inactivated influenza vaccine. Donor details come from another sample of the same person, matched by shared clones.

The CDR3 protein sequence reads: CASSEQGAHTGELFF. The nucleotide sequence is given as TGCGCCAGCAGCGAACAGGGGGCGCACACCGGGGAGCTGTTTTTT. Recombination connected TRBV4-1 to TRBJ2-2, with TRBD1 matching 9 junction bases. The CDR3 measures 15 amino acids from cysteine to phenylalanine. Only the CDR3 region is kept as DNA, spanning 45 bases read in frame from base 1. V has 5 bases trimmed and J has 3 bases trimmed; junction bases matching no gene number 4. CDR1 MGHRA and CDR2 YSYEKL were looked up in the germline V gene.